These 24 T cell receptor beta chains originate from one sample sequenced in a study of Graves' ophthalmopathy and Graves' hyperthyroidism. For repertoire sequencing, the TCR beta CDR3 regions were amplified from RNA transcripts. RT-PCR was first run with HTBI primers, then multiplex PCR in a second round. TCRdb passed the multiplex PCR reads through MiXCR, listing each CDR3 protein once. The profile covers 650,000 to 900,000 distinct CDR3 sequences, with roughly 40% appearing a single time and about 40% taken by the ten largest. The specimen was peripheral blood. These receptors all come from an adult man with Graves' ophthalmopathy.

This clonotype has a handful of counts. The CDR3 here is CASSTFGEQYF. As DNA, the CDR3 is TGTGCCAGCAGTACCTTTGGGGAGCAGTACTTC. J is TRBJ2-7 and V is TRBV12-3 or TRBV12-4; no clear D gene. Trimming shortened V by 5 bases and J by 7 bases, and 9 bases separated the two germline ends. The CDR3 extends over 11 amino acids.

This clonotype was counted at least ten times. The V call is TRBV11-2, the J call TRBJ2-7, with D possibly being TRBD2 (6 bases). The germline V gene encodes CDR1 SGHAT and CDR2 FQNNGV. This CDR3 is 14 amino acids long. Trimming took 3 bases from V and 6 from J, leaving 15 bases between them. In nucleotides, the CDR3 is TGTGCCAGCAGCTTCCCCAGGAGGGACGGCGAGCAGTACTTC. Encoded protein: CASSFPRRDGEQYF.

In its sample, this clonotype was seen many times. The chain joins TRBV13 to TRBJ1-1; perhaps TRBD1 as D (6 bases). The CDR3 is made up of 15 amino acids. Trimming took 2 bases from V and 5 from J, leaving 15 bases between them. Germline-derived CDR1 and CDR2 are PRHDT and FYEKMQ (reference sequence). CDR3 in amino acids: CASSLSSRGGTEAFF. CDR3 sequence (DNA): TGTGCCAGCAGCTTATCGTCCAGGGGAGGGACTGAAGCTTTCTTT.

This clonotype showed up just a few times. The J gene is TRBJ2-7, the V gene TRBV11-2; unclear D gene. CDR1 and CDR2 from the germline V gene are SGHAT and FQNNGV. CDR3 length: 15 residues. Trimming took off 3 bases at V and 0 bases at J, with 12 bases between the two ends. CDR3 sequence: CASSLDAVSSYEQYF. The CDR3 nucleotides are TGTGCCAGCAGCTTGGATGCAGTGAGCTCCTACGAGCAGTACTTC.

This clonotype was counted a few times. J is TRBJ1-1 and V is TRBV9; D is possibly TRBD1 (5 bases). V shed 7 bases and J shed 1 base, with 14 bases lying between them. CDR1 and CDR2 from the germline V gene are SGDLS and YYNGEE. This CDR3 comprises 14 residues. CDR3 DNA sequence: TGTGCCAGCTCACCTAGACAGAAGAACACTGAAGCTTTCTTT. Translated: CASSPRQKNTEAFF.

This clonotype appeared a few times. A much larger clone lies one base from this, so it may be a read error. The rearrangement links TRBV25-1 to TRBJ2-2; unclear D gene. This CDR3 has 12 residues. The V gene's germline CDR1 is MGHDK and CDR2 SYGVNS. The V and J ends lost 5 bases and 4 bases respectively, with 5 bases between them. The CDR3 protein is CASSWATGELFF. In nucleotides, the CDR3 is TGTGCCAGCAGTTGGGCCACCGGGGAGCTGTTTTTT.

There are many counts of this clonotype. The chain links TRBV2 to TRBJ1-4, with 7 bases that match TRBD1. This CDR3 spans 15 amino acids. With 3 bases clipped from V and 3 bases from J, the junction kept 4 bases outside the gene matches. Germline V gives CDR1 SNHLY, CDR2 FYNNEI. The chain's CDR3 is CASSEETGSNEKLFF. The CDR3 nucleotides read TGTGCCAGCAGTGAGGAGACAGGGTCTAATGAAAAACTGTTTTTT.

This clonotype was observed many times. V is TRBV29-1 and J is TRBJ2-5, with 7 nucleotides matching TRBD1. The CDR3 runs to 11 residues. Germline CDR1 reads SQVTM; CDR2 reads ANQGSEA. V shed 5 bases, J shed 14 bases, and the junction held 11 bases outside the gene matches. The CDR3 coding sequence is TGCAGCGTTCGGCTAGACAGGGCAGATTACTTC. Translated: CSVRLDRADYF.

The CDR3 region has the DNA TGCAGTGCTACAACTAGCGTCTACGAGCAGTACTTC. This sequence encodes CSATTSVYEQYF. The chain couples TRBV20-1 to TRBJ2-7; 7 nucleotides line up with TRBD2. Germline CDR1 reads DFQATT; CDR2 reads SNEGSKA (reference sequence). This CDR3 has 12 residues. The ends lost 4 bases at V and 3 bases at J; junction bases unmatched: 3.

This clonotype was observed many times. J is TRBJ2-5 and V is TRBV6-5; TRBD2 agrees at 8 bases. V dropped 2 bases and J dropped 7; count of bases not matched to a gene: 0. The germline CDR1 and CDR2 sequences are MNHEY and SVGAGI. The CDR3 runs to 12 residues. The DNA for the CDR3 is TGTGCCAGCAGTTACGCGGGGGGGACCCAGTACTTC. This translates into CASSYAGGTQYF.

This clonotype occurred many times. The chain joins TRBV29-1 to TRBJ2-5; TRBD1 or TRBD2 may be the D gene (5 bases each). Trimming removed 4 bases from V and 5 bases from J, with 11 bases in between. There are 12 residues in the CDR3. From germline, CDR1 is SQVTM and CDR2 ANQGSEA. The CDR3 protein is CSVGGGDETQYF. CDR3 nucleotide sequence: TGCAGCGTTGGTGGGGGAGATGAGACCCAGTACTTC.

The chain carries TRBV6-6 and TRBJ1-1; possible D gene TRBD1, 5 bases. The CDR3 is 15 amino acids. Per germline, CDR1 MNHNY and CDR2 SVGAGI (reference sequence). Trimming removed 2 bases at V and 0 bases at J, with 10 bases between. DNA for the CDR3: TGTGCCAGCAGTTACCGACAGAATTTGAACACTGAAGCTTTCTTT. It translates to CASSYRQNLNTEAFF.

The chain is built from TRBV2 and TRBJ1-2; TRBD1 is a possible D gene (5 bases). CDR3 length equals 12 residues. Trimming pared 0 bases from V and 13 bases from J, leaving 12 bases between. Germline assignment: CDR1 SNHLY and CDR2 FYNNEI. CDR3 sequence (DNA): TGTGCCAGCAGTGAAGCGGGGCCCCTGGTCACCTTC. Translating gives CASSEAGPLVTF.

This clonotype came up many times. The CDR3 DNA follows: TGCAGCGTTGAATGGACAGGTGGATTGGGCACTGGGGCCAACGTCCTGACTTTC. Protein product: CSVEWTGGLGTGANVLTF. This sequence joins TRBV29-1 and TRBJ2-6, with 7 bases matching TRBD1. V dropped 2 bases and J dropped 2; count of bases not matched to a gene: 12. CDR1 and CDR2 (germline): SQVTM, ANQGSEA. This CDR3 is 18 amino acids long.

In the case of this clonotype: A much larger clone differs from this one at a single base, so this may be a read error. This sequence joins TRBV10-2 and TRBJ1-1; TRBD1 matches 8 bases. From germline, CDR1 is WSHSY and CDR2 SAAADI. The CDR3 contains 16 residues. The J segment lost 0 bases and the V segment lost 6 bases, leaving 9 bases of the junction unmatched. CDR3 sequence reads: CASSPQGAGMNTEAFF. For the CDR3, the DNA is TGCGCCAGCAGCCCTCAGGGGGCCGGCATGAACACTGAAGCTTTCTTT.

This chain connects TRBV5-1 to TRBJ1-2, with a tentative D call TRBD1 (5 bases). This CDR3 comprises 15 residues. From germline, CDR1 is SGHRS and CDR2 YFSETQ. With 0 bases removed from V and 4 bases from J, the gap between germline ends came to 13 bases. CDR3 amino acids: CASSLANQGVYGYTF. The CDR3 DNA reads TGCGCCAGCAGCTTGGCCAATCAGGGCGTCTATGGCTACACCTTC.

This clonotype was recorded many times. The rearrangement joins TRBV7-2 to TRBJ2-7; D is unresolved. The length of the CDR3 is 13 residues. The V end lost 6 bases, the J end lost 4 bases, and 13 bases lay between the germline ends. CDR1 and CDR2 (germline): SGHTA, FQGNSA. Here the CDR3 DNA reads TGTGCCAGCAGGCAGTCGGGCGTGTACGAGCAGTACTTC. Its translation is CASRQSGVYEQYF.

A note on this clonotype: A read error is possible here, since a much larger clone lies one base away. The chain is built from TRBV29-1 and TRBJ2-5; D is perhaps TRBD1 (5 bases). The germline gives CDR1 SQVTM, CDR2 ANQGSEA. The CDR3 totals 16 residues. The CDR3 nucleotides read TGCAGCGTTGAATTTGGAGTTAAGGGGATGCAAGAGGCCCAGTACTTC. Residues: CSVEFGVKGMQEAQYF. Full variable domain (remainder filled in from reference TRBV29-1 and TRBJ2-5): SAVISQKPSRDICQRGTSLTIQCQVDSQVTMMFWYRQQPGQSLTLIATANQGSEATYESGFVIDKFPISRPNLTFSTLTVSNMSPEDSSIYLCSVEFGVKGMQEAQYFGPGTRLLVL.

The chain has TRBV10-3 and TRBJ2-7; D is unclear. The CDR3 totals 14 residues. V lost 10 bases and J lost 3, with 19 bases in between. In germline, CDR1 is ENHRY, CDR2 SYGVKD. The CDR3: CASSPDQDLYEQYF. CDR3 sequence (DNA): TGTGCCAGCTCACCTGACCAAGACCTCTACGAGCAGTACTTC.

The CDR3 bases are TGTGCCAGCAGTATCGGGGAGGGGGGACGATGGACGAACTACGAGCAGTACTTC. It translates to CASSIGEGGRWTNYEQYF. The chain recombines TRBV12-3 or TRBV12-4 with TRBJ2-7, with D tentatively TRBD2 (7 bases). V lost 5 bases and J 3 bases, leaving 26 bases between the germline ends. The CDR3 contains 18 residues.

Comments on this clonotype: One junction end disagrees with the germline gene, perhaps due to a read error. V and J are TRBV15 and TRBJ1-2; possible D gene TRBD1, 5 bases. This CDR3 region has 14 residues. Germline CDR1 reads LNHNV; CDR2 reads YYDKDF (reference sequence). This CDR3 is CATSSARDQRGYAF. The CDR3 region has the DNA TGTGCCACCAGCAGTGCTAGAGATCAGAGGGGCTACGCCTTC.

This clonotype was counted a few times. V is TRBV5-1 and J is TRBJ1-1; tentatively, D is TRBD1 (6 bases). The CDR3 runs 14 residues. V lost 4 bases and J 4 bases, leaving 14 bases between the germline ends. Germline V lookup: CDR1 SGHRS, CDR2 YFSETQ. CDR3 protein: CASSAPGAVTEAFF. For the CDR3, the DNA is TGCGCCAGCAGCGCCCCGGGGGCGGTCACTGAAGCTTTCTTT.

The table lists this clonotype with a few counts. The junction and the germline gene differ at one end; a read error may be behind it. The rearrangement links TRBV7-9 to TRBJ2-6, with 10 bases aligning to TRBD1. Germline V gene sequence: CDR1 SEHNR, CDR2 FQNEAQ (reference sequence). The CDR3 runs 17 residues. CDR3 sequence reads: CASSRGTGASGANVLTF. CDR3 DNA sequence: TGCGCCAGCAGCCGCGGGACAGGGGCTTCTGGGGCCAACGTCCTGACTTTC.

This chain connects TRBV2 to TRBJ1-2; D is uncertain. CDR3 size: 13 residues. V was shortened by 8 bases and J by 3 bases, with 13 bases between the two germline ends. CDR1 SNHLY and CDR2 FYNNEI come from the germline V gene. The CDR3 sequence is CASLVVSDYGYTF. For the CDR3, the DNA is TGTGCCAGCTTAGTGGTGTCAGACTATGGCTACACCTTC. Looking up the rest from reference TRBV2 and TRBJ1-2 gives the full variable domain: EPEVTQTPSHQVTQMGQEVILRCVPISNHLYFYWYRQILGQKVEFLVSFYNNEISEKSEIFDDQFSVERPDGSNFTLKIRSTKLEDSAMYFCASLVVSDYGYTFGSGTRLTVV.